This T cell receptor beta chain was recorded in a study of T cells in pancreatic ductal adenocarcinoma. Overall study findings and caveats: Mean clonality was roughly 0.11 in tumors and around 0.068 in blood, not significantly different.

Profiled with immunoSEQ multiplex PCR; TCRdb holds only in-frame clones, not every one. The sample carries about 100,000 clones, 90% to 95% recorded once. V was pared by 5 bases and J by 7 bases, with 14 bases of the junction left unmatched. This CDR3 comprises 15 residues. The V gene's germline CDR1 is MDHEN and CDR2 SYDVKM. The selected patients with pancreatic ductal adenocarcinoma had surgery but no neoadjuvant therapy. This clone was observed once. Its target is not known. This clonotype originated in a human donor with pancreatic ductal adenocarcinoma. The chain recombines TRBV28 with TRBJ2-7; 7 nucleotides agree with TRBD1. Material: PBMCs. CDR3: CASSAHPDRVREQYF. The CDR3 DNA is TGTGCCAGCAGTGCCCACCCCGACAGGGTGAGGGAGCAGTACTTC.